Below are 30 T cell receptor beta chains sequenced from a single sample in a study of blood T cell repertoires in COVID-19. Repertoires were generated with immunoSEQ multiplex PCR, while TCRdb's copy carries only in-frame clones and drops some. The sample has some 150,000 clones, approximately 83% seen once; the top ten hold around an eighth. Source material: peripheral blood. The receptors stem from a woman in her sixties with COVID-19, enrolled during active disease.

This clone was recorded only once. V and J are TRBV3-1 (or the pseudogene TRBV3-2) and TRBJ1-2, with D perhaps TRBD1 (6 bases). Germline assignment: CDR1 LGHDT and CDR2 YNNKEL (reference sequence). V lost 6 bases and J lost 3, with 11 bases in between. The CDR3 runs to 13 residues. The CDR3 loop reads CASRQQGYYGYTF. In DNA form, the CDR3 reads TGTGCCAGCAGACAACAGGGATACTATGGCTACACCTTC.

DNA for the CDR3: TGTGCCAGCAAACGGGCGGGGAACTACGAGCAGTACTTC. As protein: CASKRAGNYEQYF. The J gene is TRBJ2-7, the V gene TRBV2; a possible D gene is TRBD2 (6 bases). Germline lookup yields CDR1 SNHLY and CDR2 FYNNEI. V dropped 7 bases and J dropped 3 bases, with 13 bases sitting between them. The CDR3 has 13 residues.

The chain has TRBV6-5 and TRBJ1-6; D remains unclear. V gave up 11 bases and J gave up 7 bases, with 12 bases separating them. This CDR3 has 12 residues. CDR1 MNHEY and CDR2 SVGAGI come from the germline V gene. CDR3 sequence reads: CASRVANSPLHF. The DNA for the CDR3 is TGTGCCTCCCGGGTCGCAAATTCACCCCTCCACTTT.

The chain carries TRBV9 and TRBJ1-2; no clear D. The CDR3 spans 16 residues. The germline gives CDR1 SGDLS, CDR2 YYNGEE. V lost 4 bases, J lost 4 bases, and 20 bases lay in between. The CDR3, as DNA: TGTGCCAGCAGCCCAAGAGTGGTAACCAATACCTATGGCTACACCTTC. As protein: CASSPRVVTNTYGYTF.

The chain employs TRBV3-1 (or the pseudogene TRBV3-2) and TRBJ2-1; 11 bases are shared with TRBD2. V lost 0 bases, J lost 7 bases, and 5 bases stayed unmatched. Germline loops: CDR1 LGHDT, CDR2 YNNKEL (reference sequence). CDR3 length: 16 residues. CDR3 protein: CASSQDRLAGRNEQFF. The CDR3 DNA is TGTGCCAGCAGCCAAGATCGACTAGCGGGAAGGAATGAGCAGTTCTTC.

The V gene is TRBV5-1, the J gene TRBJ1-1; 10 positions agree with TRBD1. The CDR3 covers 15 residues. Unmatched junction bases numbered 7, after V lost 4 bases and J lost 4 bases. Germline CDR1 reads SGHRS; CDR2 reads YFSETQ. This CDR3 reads CASSARQGAGTEAFF. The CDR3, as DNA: TGCGCCAGCAGCGCCCGACAGGGGGCGGGCACTGAAGCTTTCTTT.

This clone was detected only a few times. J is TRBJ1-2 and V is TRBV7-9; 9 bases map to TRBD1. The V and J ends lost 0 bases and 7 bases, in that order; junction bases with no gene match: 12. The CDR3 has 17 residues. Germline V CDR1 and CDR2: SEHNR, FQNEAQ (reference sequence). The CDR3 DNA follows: TGTGCCAGCAGCTTAGCTGGGACAGGGAAGAGTGGCGGTGGCTACACCTTC. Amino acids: CASSLAGTGKSGGGYTF. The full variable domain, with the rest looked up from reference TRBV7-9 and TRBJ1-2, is DTGVSQNPRHKITKRGQNVTFRCDPISEHNRLYWYRQTLGQGPEFLTYFQNEAQLEKSRLLSDRFSAERPKGSFSTLEIQRTEQGDSAMYLCASSLAGTGKSGGGYTFGSGTRLTVV.

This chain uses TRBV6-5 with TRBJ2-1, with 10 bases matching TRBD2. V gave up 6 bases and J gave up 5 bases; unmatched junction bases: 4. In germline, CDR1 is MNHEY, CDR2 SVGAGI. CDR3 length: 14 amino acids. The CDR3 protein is CASSQRGGHNEQFF. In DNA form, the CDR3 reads TGTGCCAGCAGCCAGCGGGGGGGCCACAATGAGCAGTTCTTC.

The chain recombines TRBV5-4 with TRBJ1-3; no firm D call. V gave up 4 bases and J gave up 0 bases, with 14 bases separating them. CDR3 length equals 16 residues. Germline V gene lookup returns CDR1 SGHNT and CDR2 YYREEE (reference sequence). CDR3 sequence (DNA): TGTGCCAGCAGCCTGGGAGGCGTCATCTCTGGAAACACCATATATTTT. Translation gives CASSLGGVISGNTIYF.

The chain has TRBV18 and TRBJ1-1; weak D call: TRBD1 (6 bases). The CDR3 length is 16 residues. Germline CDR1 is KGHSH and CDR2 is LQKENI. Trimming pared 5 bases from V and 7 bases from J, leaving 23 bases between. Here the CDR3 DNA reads TGTGCCAGCTCATCTATGGATTACAGGGTTTTTGGTGAAGCTTTCTTT. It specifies CASSSMDYRVFGEAFF.

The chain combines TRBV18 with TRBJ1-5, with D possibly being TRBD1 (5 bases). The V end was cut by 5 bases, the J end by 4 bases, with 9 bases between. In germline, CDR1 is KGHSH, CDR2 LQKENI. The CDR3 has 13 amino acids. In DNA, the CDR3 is TGTGCCAGCTCATCGGACATGAATCAGCCCCAGCATTTT. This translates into CASSSDMNQPQHF.

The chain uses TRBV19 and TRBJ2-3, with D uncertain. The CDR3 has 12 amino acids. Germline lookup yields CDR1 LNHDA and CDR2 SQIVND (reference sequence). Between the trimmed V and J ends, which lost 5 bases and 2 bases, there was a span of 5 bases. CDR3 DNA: TGTGCCAGTAGTTCCCTCACAGATACGCAGTATTTT. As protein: CASSSLTDTQYF.

CDR3 protein: CASSLEGQGRNEQFF. CDR3 sequence (DNA): TGTGCCAGCAGCTTAGAGGGACAGGGAAGGAATGAGCAGTTCTTC. The V call is TRBV7-9, the J call TRBJ2-1; 9 positions agree with TRBD1. This CDR3 has 15 amino acids. V gave up 1 base and J gave up 7 bases; unmatched junction bases: 5. Germline CDR1 reads SEHNR; CDR2 reads FQNEAQ (reference sequence). The full variable domain, completed using reference TRBV7-9 and TRBJ2-1, is DTGVSQNPRHKITKRGQNVTFRCDPISEHNRLYWYRQTLGQGPEFLTYFQNEAQLEKSRLLSDRFSAERPKGSFSTLEIQRTEQGDSAMYLCASSLEGQGRNEQFFGPGTRLTVL.

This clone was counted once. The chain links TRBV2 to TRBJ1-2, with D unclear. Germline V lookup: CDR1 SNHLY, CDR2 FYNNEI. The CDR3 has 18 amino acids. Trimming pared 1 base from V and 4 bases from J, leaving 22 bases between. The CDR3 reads CASSEEGGSGGVPYGYTF. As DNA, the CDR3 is TGTGCCAGCAGTGAAGAGGGAGGGTCAGGAGGAGTTCCCTATGGCTACACCTTC.

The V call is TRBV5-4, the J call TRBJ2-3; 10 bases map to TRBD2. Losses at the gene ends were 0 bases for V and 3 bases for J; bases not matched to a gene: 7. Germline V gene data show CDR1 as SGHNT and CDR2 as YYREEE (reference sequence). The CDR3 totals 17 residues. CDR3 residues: CASSLGASGGWTDTQYF. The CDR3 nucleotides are TGTGCCAGCAGCTTGGGGGCTAGCGGGGGTTGGACAGATACGCAGTATTTT.

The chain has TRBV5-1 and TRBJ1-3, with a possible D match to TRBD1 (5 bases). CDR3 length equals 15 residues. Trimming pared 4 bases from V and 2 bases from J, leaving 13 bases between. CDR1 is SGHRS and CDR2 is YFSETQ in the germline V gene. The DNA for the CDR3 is TGCGCCAGCAGCCAAGACAGTTTTGCTGGAAACACCATATATTTT. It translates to CASSQDSFAGNTIYF.

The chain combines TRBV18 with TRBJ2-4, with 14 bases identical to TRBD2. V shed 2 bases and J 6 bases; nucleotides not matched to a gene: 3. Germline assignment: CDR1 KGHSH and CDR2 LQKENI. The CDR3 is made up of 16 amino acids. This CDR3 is CASSPVGTSGGNIQYF. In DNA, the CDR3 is TGTGCCAGCTCACCAGTTGGGACTAGCGGGGGAAACATTCAGTACTTC.

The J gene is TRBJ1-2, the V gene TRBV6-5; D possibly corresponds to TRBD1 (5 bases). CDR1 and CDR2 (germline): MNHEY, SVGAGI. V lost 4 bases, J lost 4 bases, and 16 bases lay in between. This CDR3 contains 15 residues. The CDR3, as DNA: TGTGCCAGCAGTTCCGACCTAGGAAGGGGCTATGGCTACACCTTC. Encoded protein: CASSSDLGRGYGYTF.

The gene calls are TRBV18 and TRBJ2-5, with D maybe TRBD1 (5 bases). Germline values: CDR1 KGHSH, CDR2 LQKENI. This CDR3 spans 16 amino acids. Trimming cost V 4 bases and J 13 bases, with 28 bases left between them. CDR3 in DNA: TGTGCCAGCTCACTTCTTAAGGCAGGGAACCTACTCTCTCTGTACTTC. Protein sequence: CASSLLKAGNLLSLYF. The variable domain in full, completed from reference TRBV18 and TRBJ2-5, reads NAGVMQNPRHLVRRRGQEARLRCSPMKGHSHVYWYRQLPEEGLKFMVYLQKENIIDESGMPKERFSAEFPKEGPSILRIQQVVRGDSAAYFCASSLLKAGNLLSLYFGPGTRLLVL.

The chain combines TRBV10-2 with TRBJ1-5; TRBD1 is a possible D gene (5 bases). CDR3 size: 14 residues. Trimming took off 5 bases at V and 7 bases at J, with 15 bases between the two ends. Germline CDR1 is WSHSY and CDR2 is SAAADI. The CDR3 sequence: CASSPLRQLQPQHF. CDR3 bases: TGCGCCAGCAGTCCACTTCGACAGTTACAGCCCCAGCATTTT.

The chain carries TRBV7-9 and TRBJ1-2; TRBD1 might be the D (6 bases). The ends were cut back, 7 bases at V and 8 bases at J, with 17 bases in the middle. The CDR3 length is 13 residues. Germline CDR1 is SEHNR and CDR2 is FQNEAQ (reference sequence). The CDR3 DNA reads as TGTGCCAGCACCGTGTCAGGGGCTGGAGGCTACACCTTC. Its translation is CASTVSGAGGYTF.

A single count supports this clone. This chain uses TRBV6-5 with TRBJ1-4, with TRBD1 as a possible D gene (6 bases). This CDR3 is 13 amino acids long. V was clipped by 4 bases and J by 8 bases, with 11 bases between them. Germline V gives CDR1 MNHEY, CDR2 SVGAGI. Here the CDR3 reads CASSFGQGEKLFF. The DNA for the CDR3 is TGTGCCAGCAGTTTTGGGCAGGGGGAAAAACTGTTTTTT.

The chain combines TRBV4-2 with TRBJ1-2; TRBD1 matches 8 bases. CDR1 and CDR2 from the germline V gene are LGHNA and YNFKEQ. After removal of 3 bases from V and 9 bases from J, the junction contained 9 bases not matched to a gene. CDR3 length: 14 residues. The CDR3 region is CASSHDRGEVSYTF. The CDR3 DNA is TGTGCCAGCAGCCACGACAGGGGAGAAGTTAGCTACACCTTC.

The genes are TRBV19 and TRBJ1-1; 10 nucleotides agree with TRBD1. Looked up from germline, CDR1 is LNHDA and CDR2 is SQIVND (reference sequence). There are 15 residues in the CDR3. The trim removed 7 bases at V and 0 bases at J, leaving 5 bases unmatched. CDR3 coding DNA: TGTGCCAGTAAGGGACAGGGGACCATGAACACTGAAGCTTTCTTT. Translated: CASKGQGTMNTEAFF.

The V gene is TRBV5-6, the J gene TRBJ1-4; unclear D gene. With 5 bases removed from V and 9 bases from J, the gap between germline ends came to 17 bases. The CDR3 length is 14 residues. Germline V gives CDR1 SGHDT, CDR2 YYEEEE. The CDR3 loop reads CASRAYGNSQKLFF. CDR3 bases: TGTGCCAGCAGAGCTTATGGAAACAGTCAAAAACTGTTTTTT. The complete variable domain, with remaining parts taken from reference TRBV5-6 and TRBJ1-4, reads DAGVTQSPTHLIKTRGQQVTLRCSPKSGHDTVSWYQQALGQGPQFIFQYYEEEERQRGNFPDRFSGHQFPNYSSELNVNALLLGDSALYLCASRAYGNSQKLFFGSGTQLSVL.

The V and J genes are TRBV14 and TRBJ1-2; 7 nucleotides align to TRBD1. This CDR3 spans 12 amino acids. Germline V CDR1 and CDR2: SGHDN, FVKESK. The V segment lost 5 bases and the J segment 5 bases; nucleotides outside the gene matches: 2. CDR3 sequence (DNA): TGTGCCAGCAGCTGGGGACAGTATGGCTACACCTTC. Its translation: CASSWGQYGYTF.

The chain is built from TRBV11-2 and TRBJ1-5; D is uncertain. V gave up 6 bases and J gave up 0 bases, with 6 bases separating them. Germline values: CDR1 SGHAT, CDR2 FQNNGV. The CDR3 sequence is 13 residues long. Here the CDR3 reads CASSGSSNQPQHF. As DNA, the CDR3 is TGTGCCAGCAGTGGGAGTAGCAATCAGCCCCAGCATTTT.

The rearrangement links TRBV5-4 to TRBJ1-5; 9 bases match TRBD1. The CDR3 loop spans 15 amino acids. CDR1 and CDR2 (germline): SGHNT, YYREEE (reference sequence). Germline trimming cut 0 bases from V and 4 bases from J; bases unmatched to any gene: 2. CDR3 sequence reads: CASSLAGTGNQPQHF. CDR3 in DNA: TGTGCCAGCAGCTTGGCCGGGACAGGGAATCAGCCCCAGCATTTT.

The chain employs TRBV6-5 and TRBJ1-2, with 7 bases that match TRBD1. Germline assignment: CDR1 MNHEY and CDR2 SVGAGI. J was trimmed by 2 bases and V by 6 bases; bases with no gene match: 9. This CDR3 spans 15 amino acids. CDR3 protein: CASREVLGQNYGYTF. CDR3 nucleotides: TGTGCCAGCAGGGAGGTGCTGGGACAGAACTATGGCTACACCTTC.

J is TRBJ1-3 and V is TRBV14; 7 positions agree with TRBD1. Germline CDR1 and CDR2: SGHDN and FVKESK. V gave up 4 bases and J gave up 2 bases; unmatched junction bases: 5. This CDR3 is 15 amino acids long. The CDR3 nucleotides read TGTGCCAGCAGCCGCCCCGGGACAGCTGGAAACACCATATATTTT. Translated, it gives CASSRPGTAGNTIYF.